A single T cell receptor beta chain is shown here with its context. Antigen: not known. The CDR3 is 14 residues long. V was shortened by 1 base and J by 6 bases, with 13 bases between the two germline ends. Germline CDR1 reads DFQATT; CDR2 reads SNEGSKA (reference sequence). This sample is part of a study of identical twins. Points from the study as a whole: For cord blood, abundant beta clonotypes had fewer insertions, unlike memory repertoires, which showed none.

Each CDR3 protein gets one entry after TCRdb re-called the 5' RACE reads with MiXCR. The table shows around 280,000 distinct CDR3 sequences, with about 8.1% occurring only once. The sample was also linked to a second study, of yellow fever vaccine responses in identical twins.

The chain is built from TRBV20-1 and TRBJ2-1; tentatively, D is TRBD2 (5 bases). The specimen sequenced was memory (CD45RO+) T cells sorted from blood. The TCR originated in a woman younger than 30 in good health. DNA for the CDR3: TGCAGTGCTAGAGTCCTAGCTTTACCCAATGAGCAGTTCTTC. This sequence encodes CSARVLALPNEQFF.